Listed below are T cell receptor beta chains from one sample, sequenced in a study of T cell responses to AZD1222 COVID-19 vaccine. Some clones are missing from TCRdb's copy, which holds only in-frame ones; the method was immunoSEQ multiplex PCR. The table lists roughly 120,000 clones, 86% of them singletons, with around 10% in the top ten. The sample consisted of peripheral blood, taken on day 0 of AZD1222 vaccination. These receptors came from an adult in good health. The CDR3 runs from the conserved cysteine through the conserved F or W. The order of the fields is V gene, clone size, D gene, J gene, CDR3 DNA, CDR3 protein. D genes are given only for firm matches. Clone sizes are given selectively: once, few, many, or a class where the clone is expanded.

V gene: TRBV5-1
clone size: NA
D gene: NA
J gene: TRBJ2-1
CDR3 DNA: TGCGCCAGCAGCTTGGTAGCCGAGAGCTACAATGAGCAGTTCTTC
CDR3 protein: CASSLVAESYNEQFF

V gene: TRBV5-1
clone size: once
D gene: NA
J gene: TRBJ2-7
CDR3 DNA: TGCGCCAGCAAGGAACTGGGACGGGTTCACTTC
CDR3 protein: CASKELGRVHF

V gene: TRBV27
clone size: NA
D gene: NA
J gene: TRBJ1-1
CDR3 DNA: TGTGCCAGCAGAATAGGTCTCGCTGAAGCTTTCTTT
CDR3 protein: CASRIGLAEAFF

V gene: TRBV28
clone size: few
D gene: NA
J gene: TRBJ1-2
CDR3 DNA: TGTGCCAGCAGTCGGACCAACTATGGCTACACCTTC
CDR3 protein: CASSRTNYGYTF

V gene: TRBV11-2
clone size: NA
D gene: NA
J gene: TRBJ1-1
CDR3 DNA: TGTGCCAGCAGCCAACAGATGATGAACACTGAAGCTTTCTTT
CDR3 protein: CASSQQMMNTEAFF

V gene: TRBV19
clone size: NA
D gene: TRBD1
J gene: TRBJ2-3
CDR3 DNA: TGTGCCGGATCCAACAGGGGTCCGACTAGCACAGATACGCAGTATTTT
CDR3 protein: CAGSNRGPTSTDTQYF

V gene: TRBV5-1
clone size: NA
D gene: NA
J gene: TRBJ1-2
CDR3 DNA: TGCGCCAGCAGCTTGGAACGATTAACAGGGAATGGCTACACCTTC
CDR3 protein: CASSLERLTGNGYTF

V gene: TRBV11-2
clone size: NA
D gene: TRBD2
J gene: TRBJ2-7
CDR3 DNA: TGTGCCAGCAGCTTAGATCGGGTAGCGGGCTACGAGCAGTACTTC
CDR3 protein: CASSLDRVAGYEQYF

V gene: TRBV19
clone size: once
D gene: NA
J gene: TRBJ1-5
CDR3 DNA: TGTGCCAGTAGCCTAGGTTCGAGGGATCAGCCCCAGCATTTT
CDR3 protein: CASSLGSRDQPQHF

V gene: TRBV6-2/TRBV6-3
clone size: NA
D gene: NA
J gene: TRBJ2-3
CDR3 DNA: TGTGCCAGCAGTTATAACACAGATACGCAGTATTTT
CDR3 protein: CASSYNTDTQYF

V gene: TRBV6-5
clone size: NA
D gene: NA
J gene: TRBJ1-4
CDR3 DNA: TGTGCCAGCCGGCGTAATGAAAAACTGTTTTTT
CDR3 protein: CASRRNEKLFF

V gene: TRBV29-1
clone size: NA
D gene: NA
J gene: TRBJ1-2
CDR3 DNA: TGCAGCGTTGCTGAAGTACCCAACTATGGCTACACCTTC
CDR3 protein: CSVAEVPNYGYTF

V gene: TRBV28
clone size: NA
D gene: NA
J gene: TRBJ2-1
CDR3 DNA: TGTGCCAGCAGTTTGGACAGGAGGGATTCAGATGAGCAGTTCTTC
CDR3 protein: CASSLDRRDSDEQFF

V gene: TRBV18
clone size: NA
D gene: TRBD1
J gene: TRBJ2-2
CDR3 DNA: TGTGCCAGCTCACCGGGACAGTCGAACACCGGGGAGCTGTTTTTT
CDR3 protein: CASSPGQSNTGELFF

V gene: TRBV6-5
clone size: NA
D gene: NA
J gene: TRBJ2-1
CDR3 DNA: TGTGCCAGCAGTCAACGAGTGTCGGGAGATGAGCAGTTCTTC
CDR3 protein: CASSQRVSGDEQFF

V gene: TRBV4-1
clone size: NA
D gene: TRBD2
J gene: TRBJ2-1
CDR3 DNA: TGCGCCAGCAACCGGGAGGGGAACTACAATGAGCAGTTCTTC
CDR3 protein: CASNREGNYNEQFF

V gene: TRBV20-1
clone size: NA
D gene: NA
J gene: TRBJ2-7
CDR3 DNA: TGCAGTGCTAGTCCAGGAGGGCCCATCTCCTACGAGCAGTACTTC
CDR3 protein: CSASPGGPISYEQYF